Following are 32 T cell receptor beta chains from one sample sequenced in a study of vaccination and CD4 T cells after COVID-19. The assay that was used to sequence DNA from cultured CD4+ T cells was the Oncomine TCR Beta short-read assay. Each CDR3 protein is one row after TCRdb ran MiXCR on the PCR reads. The data hold fewer than 10,000 distinct CDR3 sequences, with around 45% observed a single time. Treatment reported: approximately nine-day PBMC culture with coronavirus spike peptide pools or control peptides (ViraFEST assay). The antigens these receptors bind are not known. What was sequenced was CD4+ T cells from blood, cultured in vitro. These receptors were taken from a human donor who had recovered from COVID-19.

This clonotype was recorded a few times. Here the CDR3 DNA reads TGCAGTGCTAGAGATAGTCTGAACTATGGCTACACCTTC. This gives the protein CSARDSLNYGYTF. The rearrangement uses TRBV20-1 and TRBJ1-2; unclear D gene. This CDR3 has 13 residues. The germline gives CDR1 DFQATT, CDR2 SNEGSKA (reference sequence). V was shortened by 0 bases and J by 2 bases, with 7 bases between the two germline ends.

This clonotype was seen a handful of times. The chain links TRBV2 to TRBJ2-2; D is undetermined. V dropped 7 bases and J dropped 7 bases, with 22 bases sitting between them. CDR1 and CDR2 from the germline V gene are SNHLY and FYNNEI. CDR3 size: 16 residues. The CDR3 here is CASIIEAGMANGELFF. Written as DNA, the CDR3 is TGTGCCAGCATCATCGAGGCCGGAATGGCGAACGGGGAGCTGTTTTTT.

This clonotype is labeled medium-sized. The rearrangement joins TRBV25-1 to TRBJ1-2; D not certain. Germline loops: CDR1 MGHDK, CDR2 SYGVNS. The ends were cut back, 7 bases at V and 8 bases at J, with 11 bases in the middle. CDR3 length: 11 residues. The CDR3 DNA is TGTGCCAGCAACGATGGGGTCGGCTACACCTTC. Residues: CASNDGVGYTF.

This clonotype was detected a few times. The V call is TRBV2, the J call TRBJ1-6; weak D call: TRBD1 (5 bases). Trimming pared 4 bases from V and 10 bases from J, leaving 17 bases between. Germline CDR1 and CDR2: SNHLY and FYNNEI. The CDR3 is 15 amino acids. CDR3 sequence (DNA): TGTGCCAGCAGTGCTAGGCCGGGGGACGTGTCACCCCTCCACTTT. It codes for CASSARPGDVSPLHF.

The chain employs TRBV12-3 or TRBV12-4 and TRBJ2-3; D gene ambiguous. The CDR3 loop spans 13 amino acids. With 6 bases removed from V and 0 bases from J, the gap between germline ends came to 7 bases. This CDR3 reads CASREDSTDTQYF. CDR3 sequence (DNA): TGTGCCAGCAGAGAGGACAGCACAGATACGCAGTATTTT.

This chain uses TRBV11-2 with TRBJ1-2; 7 nucleotides agree with TRBD1. The CDR3 length is 12 residues. J gave up 4 bases and V 7 bases, and 3 bases lay outside the gene matches. The germline CDR1 and CDR2 sequences are SGHAT and FQNNGV. CDR3: CASNRGGYGYTF. The DNA for the CDR3 is TGTGCCAGCAACAGGGGTGGCTATGGCTACACCTTC.

This sequence joins TRBV19 and TRBJ1-2, with D possibly TRBD1 on 5 matching bases. Trimming took off 9 bases at V and 3 bases at J, with 17 bases between the two ends. In germline, CDR1 is LNHDA, CDR2 SQIVND (reference sequence). The length of the CDR3 is 14 residues. The CDR3 region is CASGFVSTDYGYTF. CDR3 DNA: TGTGCCAGCGGATTCGTCTCGACAGACTATGGCTACACCTTC.

This clonotype was detected a few times. The J gene is TRBJ1-2, the V gene TRBV19, with TRBD1 matching 7 bases. The V gene's germline CDR1 is LNHDA and CDR2 SQIVND (reference sequence). With 4 bases clipped from V and 8 bases from J, the junction kept 4 bases outside the gene matches. CDR3 length equals 12 residues. CDR3 sequence reads: CASSKNRGGYTF. CDR3 coding DNA: TGTGCCAGTAGTAAAAACAGGGGAGGCTACACCTTC.

The CDR3 protein is CASREGGVNTEAFF. DNA for the CDR3: TGCGCCAGCAGGGAGGGGGGGGTAAACACTGAAGCTTTCTTT. The J gene is TRBJ1-1, the V gene TRBV10-2; a weak D match, TRBD1 (6 bases). The ends were cut back, 6 bases at V and 2 bases at J, with 13 bases in the middle. Germline loops: CDR1 WSHSY, CDR2 SAAADI. The CDR3 loop spans 14 amino acids.

The chain joins TRBV5-4 to TRBJ1-1; 7 bases line up with TRBD1. V lost 3 bases, J lost 5 bases, and 4 bases stayed unmatched. Germline V gives CDR1 SGHNT, CDR2 YYREEE (reference sequence). The CDR3 contains 13 residues. Written as DNA, the CDR3 is TGTGCCAGCAGCTCGCAGGGGGGGACTGAAGCTTTCTTT. This sequence encodes CASSSQGGTEAFF.

The V call is TRBV2, the J call TRBJ2-3; unclear D gene. Germline CDR1 SNHLY, CDR2 FYNNEI. The CDR3 spans 13 residues. With 3 bases removed from V and 4 bases from J, the gap between germline ends came to 8 bases. The CDR3 DNA is TGTGCCAGCAGTGAGATCGAGGCAGATACGCAGTATTTT. Translation gives CASSEIEADTQYF.

In its sample, this clonotype was seen a few times. This rearrangement joins TRBV24-1 to TRBJ2-3, with D possibly called TRBD1 or TRBD2 (5 bases each). The V end was cut by 5 bases, the J end by 3 bases, with 11 bases between. The CDR3 is made up of 14 amino acids. CDR1 KGHDR and CDR2 SFDVKD come from the germline V gene. CDR3 residues: CATSAGPPTDTQYF. The CDR3, as DNA: TGTGCCACCAGTGCGGGACCTCCTACAGATACGCAGTATTTT.

CDR3: CASSQDQGPSYEQYF. The CDR3 nucleotides read TGTGCCAGCAGCCAGGACCAGGGACCCTCCTACGAGCAGTACTTC. The rearrangement links TRBV5-6 to TRBJ2-7; D tentatively reads TRBD1 or TRBD2 (5 bases each). V was cut by 4 bases and J by 0 bases, with 14 bases left in between. The V gene's germline CDR1 is SGHDT and CDR2 YYEEEE. The CDR3 runs 15 residues.

V gene TRBV7-9 combines with J gene TRBJ1-3, with D tentatively TRBD1 (5 bases). The CDR3 extends over 16 amino acids. CDR1 and CDR2 from the germline V gene are SEHNR and FQNEAQ (reference sequence). With 2 bases removed from V and 2 bases from J, the gap between germline ends came to 13 bases. The CDR3 DNA is TGTGCCAGCAGCTTATTACTAGGAGGGGCTGGAAACACCATATATTTT. Translating gives CASSLLLGGAGNTIYF.

The sample holds a few counts of this clonotype. The rearrangement joins TRBV27 to TRBJ2-3; TRBD2 matches at 7 bases. The CDR3 spans 15 residues. Germline trimming cut 8 bases from V and 6 bases from J; bases unmatched to any gene: 14. Looked up from germline, CDR1 is MNHEY and CDR2 is SMNVEV (reference sequence). CDR3 sequence (DNA): TGTGCCAGCCTTCGACTCCAGGCCGGGAGGGATACGCAGTATTTT. Amino acids: CASLRLQAGRDTQYF.

The chain combines TRBV25-1 with TRBJ2-6; D gene uncertain. The CDR3 runs 15 residues. The germline CDR1 and CDR2 sequences are MGHDK and SYGVNS. The V gene lost 5 bases and the J gene lost 0 bases, with 8 bases spanning the gap. CDR3 amino acids: CASSRVSSGANVLTF. The CDR3 bases are TGTGCCAGCAGTAGAGTATCCTCTGGGGCCAACGTCCTGACTTTC.

This clonotype was observed a few times. V is TRBV7-2 and J is TRBJ2-7, with a tentative D call TRBD1 (6 bases). CDR3 length equals 13 residues. The germline V and J ends were trimmed by 4 bases and 1 base, with 8 bases remaining between them. The germline gives CDR1 SGHTA, CDR2 FQGNSA. The CDR3 coding sequence is TGTGCCAGCAGCTCAGGGGATTCCTACGAGCAGTACTTC. Protein sequence: CASSSGDSYEQYF.

J is TRBJ2-3 and V is TRBV24-1; D assignment may be TRBD1 or TRBD2 (6 bases each). Germline loops: CDR1 KGHDR, CDR2 SFDVKD. With 4 bases removed from V and 0 bases from J, the gap between germline ends came to 10 bases. This CDR3 is 15 amino acids long. As DNA, the CDR3 is TGTGCCACCAGTGAGGGGGGACATAGCACAGATACGCAGTATTTT. It specifies CATSEGGHSTDTQYF.

V and J are TRBV6-1 and TRBJ2-1, with 8 bases identical to TRBD2. V lost 4 bases, J lost 4 bases, and 6 bases stayed unmatched. This CDR3 spans 15 amino acids. Germline CDR1 MNHNS, CDR2 SASEGT. The CDR3 region has the DNA TGTGCCAGCAGTGCGGGAGGGGGGGCATACAATGAGCAGTTCTTC. It yields the protein CASSAGGGAYNEQFF.

J is TRBJ2-7 and V is TRBV5-1, with D uncertain. The CDR3 consists of 14 residues. Germline CDR1 and CDR2: SGHRS and YFSETQ. Trimming took off 0 bases at V and 6 bases at J, with 13 bases between the two ends. As DNA, the CDR3 is TGCGCCAGCAGCTTGGTGGGTAGTAAGGGCGAGCAGTACTTC. This encodes CASSLVGSKGEQYF. The full variable domain, completed using reference TRBV5-1 and TRBJ2-7, is KAGVTQTPRYLIKTRGQQVTLSCSPISGHRSVSWYQQTPGQGLQFLFEYFSETQRNKGNFPGRFSGRQFSNSRSEMNVSTLELGDSALYLCASSLVGSKGEQYFGPGTRLTVT.

The chain joins TRBV20-1 to TRBJ1-3; 7 nucleotides agree with TRBD1. This CDR3 has 16 residues. Germline V gives CDR1 DFQATT, CDR2 SNEGSKA (reference sequence). V lost 5 bases and J lost 4; bases outside the gene matches: 14. CDR3 coding DNA: TGCAGTGCTCGGGACAGCCGTTTGAGGATCGGAAACACCATATATTTT. Protein product: CSARDSRLRIGNTIYF.

This clonotype showed up just once. The V gene is TRBV30, the J gene TRBJ1-1; D ambiguous. The CDR3 consists of 13 residues. Trimming cost V 1 base and J 0 bases, with 6 bases left between them. CDR1 is GTSNPN and CDR2 is SVGIG in the germline V gene (reference sequence). The CDR3 loop is CAWSAQMNTEAFF. The CDR3 nucleotides are TGTGCCTGGAGTGCACAGATGAACACTGAAGCTTTCTTT.

The V gene is TRBV20-1, the J gene TRBJ2-7; 9 bases map to TRBD1. Germline assignment: CDR1 DFQATT and CDR2 SNEGSKA (reference sequence). There are 15 residues in the CDR3. V lost 0 bases and J lost 5; bases outside the gene matches: 8. CDR3 residues: CSARDFRTGVHEQYF. CDR3 nucleotides: TGCAGTGCTAGAGATTTCCGGACAGGGGTCCACGAGCAGTACTTC.

This clonotype was seen only once. V is TRBV5-1 and J is TRBJ2-1, with 7 bases fitting TRBD1. J was trimmed by 0 bases and V by 3 bases; bases with no gene match: 3. The CDR3 extends over 15 amino acids. Germline-derived CDR1 and CDR2 are SGHRS and YFSETQ. The CDR3 region is CASSSGTASYNEQFF. CDR3 DNA: TGCGCCAGCAGCTCCGGGACAGCCTCCTACAATGAGCAGTTCTTC.

A few counts support this clonotype. The chain couples TRBV6-5 to TRBJ2-2; D remains unclear. The CDR3 length is 12 residues. With 0 bases removed from V and 5 bases from J, the gap between germline ends came to 1 base. Per the germline V gene, CDR1 is MNHEY and CDR2 is SVGAGI. CDR3 DNA: TGTGCCAGCAGTTACTCTACCGGGGAGCTGTTTTTT. Protein sequence: CASSYSTGELFF.

The CDR3 bases are TGTGCCAGCAGCAATCCTCCAGGGGTAAGATGGGATACGCAGTATTTT. Its translation is CASSNPPGVRWDTQYF. This chain connects TRBV21-1 to TRBJ2-3; the DNA was not used to check the table's D call, TRBD1. TRBV21-1 is flagged as a pseudogene. CDR3 length equals 16 residues.

The chain is built from TRBV19 and TRBJ2-3, with D hard to call. Germline V gene data show CDR1 as LNHDA and CDR2 as SQIVND (reference sequence). CDR3 length: 14 amino acids. V lost 5 bases, J lost 2 bases, and 11 bases lay in between. For the CDR3, the DNA is TGTGCCAGTAGTCCAGCCGGCCACACAGATACGCAGTATTTT. Translating it yields CASSPAGHTDTQYF.

This clonotype has a handful of counts. The chain recombines TRBV4-2 with TRBJ1-3; D is ambiguous. The germline V and J ends were trimmed by 4 bases and 1 base, with 8 bases remaining between them. CDR1 is LGHNA, CDR2 YNFKEQ, per germline. This CDR3 has 14 residues. This chain's CDR3 is CASSPEGSGNTIYF. For the CDR3, the DNA is TGTGCCAGCAGCCCAGAGGGATCTGGAAACACCATATATTTT.

This chain links TRBV6-2 or TRBV6-3 with TRBJ2-1; 9 bases align to TRBD1. Germline CDR1 MNHEY, CDR2 SVGEGT. CDR3 length equals 12 residues. Germline trimming cut 4 bases from V and 14 bases from J; bases unmatched to any gene: 6. CDR3 region: CASSSSQGAKFF. The CDR3, as DNA: TGTGCCAGCAGTTCCTCACAGGGGGCTAAGTTCTTC.

The chain is built from TRBV11-3 and TRBJ2-1; possibly TRBD2 for D (5 bases). CDR3 size: 16 residues. Germline-derived CDR1 and CDR2 are SGHNT and YENEEA. V was pared by 1 base and J by 5 bases, with 15 bases between. The CDR3 is CASSLVRGGLHNEQFF. In DNA form, the CDR3 reads TGTGCCAGCAGCTTAGTTCGAGGAGGCCTCCACAATGAGCAGTTCTTC.

This clonotype occurred a few times. This chain joins TRBV27 and TRBJ1-3; 8 nucleotides line up with TRBD1. V lost 8 bases to trimming and J lost 0 bases; unmatched junction nucleotides: 3. CDR3 length: 14 amino acids. From germline, CDR1 is MNHEY and CDR2 SMNVEV (reference sequence). The CDR3 reads CASGTGYSGNTIYF. CDR3 nucleotide sequence: TGTGCCAGCGGGACAGGTTACTCTGGAAACACCATATATTTT.

The chain is built from TRBV19 and TRBJ2-5; 9 bases fit TRBD1. CDR1 is LNHDA, CDR2 SQIVND, per germline (reference sequence). V lost 4 bases to trimming and J lost 4 bases; unmatched junction nucleotides: 4. The CDR3 sequence is 14 residues long. The CDR3: CASSTGQGGETQYF. The CDR3 DNA is TGTGCCAGTAGTACGGGACAGGGCGGAGAGACCCAGTACTTC. Full variable domain (remainder filled in from reference TRBV19 and TRBJ2-5): DGGITQSPKYLFRKEGQNVTLSCEQNLNHDAMYWYRQDPGQGLRLIYYSQIVNDFQKGDIAEGYSVSREKKESFPLTVTSAQKNPTAFYLCASSTGQGGETQYFGPGTRLLVL.